This paragraph reports one T cell receptor beta chain. Its antigen is unknown. Donors were nominally healthy when sampled, though unrecorded immune exposures were likely. V lost 2 bases and J lost 6; bases outside the gene matches: 5. The germline gives CDR1 SGHRS, CDR2 YFSETQ. This CDR3 region has 14 residues. These data belong to a study of cytomegalovirus exposure and HLA in healthy donors. Study conclusions and caveats: A later analysis revealed that TCR association rates differed between HLA loci, peaking at DRB1 and bottoming out at HLA-C.

PCR used 60 Vbeta primers and 13 Jbeta primers. This table comes from immunoSEQ multiplex PCR, and its TCRdb copy is limited to in-frame clones, with some not included. The top ten hold about 3.8% of the sample, which has about 93,000 clones, about four fifths seen once. The chain recombines TRBV5-1 with TRBJ2-3; 8 bases align to TRBD2. The sequence was obtained from a man aged 50-60 years in good health and CMV-seronegative. Material for sequencing was PBMCs. In nucleotides, the CDR3 is TGCGCCAGCAGCTTTGGGACGGGAGGGGATACGCAGTATTTT. It specifies CASSFGTGGDTQYF.